The sequence of this TCR beta chain was determined in a study of CD8 T cells in Susac syndrome. RNA amounts of roughly 0.5 to 1 ug underwent reverse transcription with random hexamers. TCRdb called the immunoSEQ multiplex PCR reads again in MiXCR, with one record for every CDR3 protein. The data contain about 120,000 distinct CDR3 sequences, 85% to 95% of them singletons. Trimming cost V 1 base and J 2 bases, with 6 bases left between them. CDR3 length: 13 amino acids. Germline V lookup: CDR1 SGHRS, CDR2 YFSETQ. The chain carries TRBV5-1 and TRBJ1-1, with unresolved D. The sequence derives from a human donor in good health. Sequenced input: CD8+ T cells from PBMCs. The DNA for the CDR3 is TGCGCCAGCAGCTTGCGCCCAAACACTGAAGCTTTCTTT. This gives the protein CASSLRPNTEAFF. Looking up the rest from reference TRBV5-1 and TRBJ1-1 gives the full variable domain: KAGVTQTPRYLIKTRGQQVTLSCSPISGHRSVSWYQQTPGQGLQFLFEYFSETQRNKGNFPGRFSGRQFSNSRSEMNVSTLELGDSALYLCASSLRPNTEAFFGQGTRLTVV.